This TCR beta chain was sequenced during a study of identifying expanded T cells in peripheral blood. Study-wide results and limits: Variance in clone template counts between roughly 2-week samples significantly increased with total template count across all healthy donors. Over about two and four weeks, about 16.4 and 19 clones changed, versus around 1.3 between replicates.

Collection occurred without any documented infections or immune events in donors. Sequenced by immunoSEQ multiplex PCR; TCRdb stores in-frame clones only, minus some. Of approximately 140,000 clones in the sample, 86% were seen once. Notes on this clone: Antigen: not known.

The TCR originated in a person aged 18 to 69 in good health. Sequencing was done on a sample of blood.

Here the CDR3 reads CASSLGPTENTEAFF. CDR3 bases: TGTGCCAGCAGCTTGGGGCCGACAGAGAACACTGAAGCTTTCTTT. The chain couples TRBV5-5 to TRBJ1-1; weak D call: TRBD1 (5 bases). Trimming shortened V by 0 bases and J by 1 base, and 10 bases separated the two germline ends. Germline CDR1 and CDR2: SGHKS and YYEKEE (reference sequence). The CDR3 is 15 residues long.